A single sample gave rise to the 24 T cell receptor beta chains below, sequenced in a study of cytomegalovirus exposure and HLA in healthy donors. PCR involved 60 Vbeta and 13 Jbeta primers. Clones were read by immunoSEQ multiplex PCR, and TCRdb kept only the in-frame ones, dropping some. Here the sample spans approximately 86,000 clones, approximately 70% being singletons. The source material was PBMCs. The receptors shown here come from a man aged 55 to 70 in good health and CMV-seronegative.

The rearrangement links TRBV7-2 to TRBJ2-7, with D possibly matching TRBD2 (6 bases). The V gene lost 2 bases and the J gene lost 6 bases, with 20 bases spanning the gap. The germline V gene has CDR1 SGHTA and CDR2 FQGNSA. The CDR3 length is 16 residues. This chain's CDR3 is CASSLSPPGTQSEQYF. CDR3 nucleotide sequence: TGTGCCAGCAGCTTAAGTCCCCCCGGGACTCAATCCGAGCAGTACTTC.

The V gene is TRBV6-5, the J gene TRBJ1-6; D call uncertain. Germline V lookup: CDR1 MNHEY, CDR2 SVGAGI. Trimming stripped 3 bases from V and 10 bases from J, with 10 bases between. The CDR3 covers 13 residues. CDR3 protein: CASSYRGESPLHF. CDR3 sequence (DNA): TGTGCCAGCAGTTATCGAGGAGAGTCACCCCTCCACTTT.

The chain recombines TRBV5-4 with TRBJ1-4, with 9 bases aligning to TRBD1. CDR1 is SGHNT, CDR2 YYREEE, per germline (reference sequence). Trimming at V came to 2 bases and at J to 8 bases, leaving 10 bases not matched to a gene. The CDR3 runs to 16 residues. The CDR3 nucleotides read TGTGCCAGCAGCTTCACAGGGGGCGGGAGGAGGGAAAAACTGTTTTTT. Protein: CASSFTGGGRREKLFF.

In regard to this clone: The sample has other DNA sequences that encode this CDR3 too. The chain links TRBV5-1 to TRBJ2-1; tentative D call: TRBD2 (6 bases). V was pared by 3 bases and J by 6 bases, with 16 bases between. The germline CDR1 and CDR2 sequences are SGHRS and YFSETQ. The CDR3 length is 15 residues. CDR3 DNA: TGCGCCAGCAGCTCAGTCGGGGGAGTCTCCAATGAGCAGTTCTTC. Amino acids: CASSSVGGVSNEQFF.

The chain uses TRBV9 and TRBJ2-7, with 10 bases aligning to TRBD2. Unmatched junction bases numbered 7, after V lost 4 bases and J lost 0 bases. The CDR3 runs to 16 residues. Germline values: CDR1 SGDLS, CDR2 YYNGEE. The CDR3 DNA reads TGTGCCAGCAGCACCGGGACTAGCGCAAACTCCTACGAGCAGTACTTC. It codes for CASSTGTSANSYEQYF.

The J gene is TRBJ2-1, the V gene TRBV5-4; TRBD1 matches at 10 bases. Germline-derived CDR1 and CDR2 are SGHNT and YYREEE (reference sequence). The ends lost 5 bases at V and 6 bases at J; junction bases unmatched: 2. The CDR3 contains 13 residues. As DNA, the CDR3 is TGTGCCAGCAGACGGGACAGGGGCAATGAGCAGTTCTTC. As protein: CASRRDRGNEQFF.

The chain recombines TRBV6-1 with TRBJ1-1, with D possibly TRBD1 on 6 matching bases. V dropped 6 bases and J dropped 1 base, with 12 bases sitting between them. The CDR3 extends over 14 amino acids. Germline CDR1 reads MNHNS; CDR2 reads SASEGT. The CDR3 sequence: CASRLTGWNTEAFF. The CDR3 nucleotides are TGTGCCAGCAGATTAACAGGGTGGAACACTGAAGCTTTCTTT.

The chain couples TRBV23-1 to TRBJ2-7; TRBD2 matches at 9 bases. TRBV23-1 falls under the ORF class, with uncertain function. This CDR3 region has 16 residues. The ends lost 2 bases at V and 4 bases at J; junction bases unmatched: 9. CDR3 coding DNA: TGCGCCAGCAGTCAAACTCCCGGGACTAGCTCGTACGAGCAGTACTTC. Protein sequence: CASSQTPGTSSYEQYF.

This sequence joins TRBV6-6 and TRBJ2-7; D may be TRBD1 (7 bases). V was pared by 8 bases and J by 0 bases, with 17 bases between. Germline V gene sequence: CDR1 MNHNY, CDR2 SVGAGI (reference sequence). This CDR3 region has 15 residues. The CDR3 protein is CASGRTGVNSYEQYF. The CDR3 coding sequence is TGTGCCAGCGGGAGGACAGGAGTGAACTCCTACGAGCAGTACTTC.

This rearrangement joins TRBV29-1 to TRBJ1-2; 8 nucleotides align to TRBD1. The V and J ends lost 4 bases and 6 bases, in that order; junction bases with no gene match: 13. The CDR3 runs to 15 residues. Germline V lookup: CDR1 SQVTM, CDR2 ANQGSEA. CDR3 nucleotide sequence: TGCAGCGTTGGAGGACTTACCGGGACAGGCGATGGCTACACCTTC. The encoded protein is CSVGGLTGTGDGYTF.

This CDR3 reads CASSLEGDLSTDTQYF. As DNA, the CDR3 is TGCGCCAGCAGCTTGGAAGGGGATCTTAGCACAGATACGCAGTATTTT. J is TRBJ2-3 and V is TRBV5-1; perhaps TRBD1 as D (5 bases). The CDR3 consists of 16 residues. CDR1 is SGHRS, CDR2 YFSETQ, per germline. Between the trimmed V and J ends, which lost 0 bases and 0 bases, there was a span of 11 bases.

The CDR3 DNA follows: TGTGCCAGCAGTGATCAGGGGCGCGGGGGACCCCTCCACTTT. Translation: CASSDQGRGGPLHF. The rearrangement links TRBV6-1 to TRBJ1-6, with D possibly being TRBD1 (6 bases). The CDR3 extends over 14 amino acids. The germline gives CDR1 MNHNS, CDR2 SASEGT. Trimming removed 3 bases from V and 12 bases from J, with 15 bases in between.

The chain joins TRBV5-1 to TRBJ1-1; tentatively, D is TRBD1 (5 bases). V lost 0 bases and J 1 base, leaving 10 bases between the germline ends. Germline loops: CDR1 SGHRS, CDR2 YFSETQ. The CDR3 consists of 15 residues. The CDR3 DNA is TGCGCCAGCAGCTTGGAACAGGTTGCGAACACTGAAGCTTTCTTT. It encodes CASSLEQVANTEAFF.

V gene TRBV6-5 combines with J gene TRBJ2-7; D is possibly TRBD2 (5 bases). CDR1 MNHEY and CDR2 SVGAGI come from the germline V gene. V lost 7 bases, J lost 4 bases, and 17 bases lay in between. This CDR3 spans 14 amino acids. DNA for the CDR3: TGTGCCAGCACCGACGACGCGGGTGGTTACGAGCAGTACTTC. Translated: CASTDDAGGYEQYF.

This rearrangement joins TRBV5-1 to TRBJ1-2; no clear D. The length of the CDR3 is 13 residues. CDR1 is SGHRS, CDR2 YFSETQ, per germline. V was cut by 4 bases and J by 10 bases, with 17 bases left in between. The CDR3 bases are TGCGCCAGCAGCCCAAATTCCGGGGATGTCTACACCTTC. It is translated as CASSPNSGDVYTF.

The V call is TRBV5-1, the J call TRBJ2-3; weak D call: TRBD2 (6 bases). The germline CDR1 and CDR2 sequences are SGHRS and YFSETQ. Between the trimmed V and J ends, which lost 2 bases and 0 bases, there was a span of 13 bases. The CDR3 has 16 residues. The CDR3 region has the DNA TGCGCCAGCAGCTTAATAGCGGATCCTAGCACAGATACGCAGTATTTT. Translation gives CASSLIADPSTDTQYF.

The rearrangement links TRBV6-6 to TRBJ2-3; D may be TRBD1 (5 bases). Trimming left V 6 bases short and J 1 base short, with 14 bases between. This CDR3 is built from 15 residues. Germline V gene sequence: CDR1 MNHNY, CDR2 SVGAGI (reference sequence). The CDR3 DNA reads TGTGCCAGCAGGTACCAGGGCCGCGGCACAGATACGCAGTATTTT. This gives the protein CASRYQGRGTDTQYF.

This clone was seen a single time. V gene TRBV11-2 combines with J gene TRBJ1-1; D possibly corresponds to TRBD1 (5 bases). The ends were cut back, 1 base at V and 5 bases at J, with 14 bases in the middle. The CDR3 runs to 15 residues. Germline assignment: CDR1 SGHAT and CDR2 FQNNGV. The CDR3 DNA reads TGTGCCAGCAGCTTAGGGTTAGGGGTACGAACTGAAGCTTTCTTT. Translation: CASSLGLGVRTEAFF. Full variable domain (remainder filled in from reference TRBV11-2 and TRBJ1-1): EAGVAQSPRYKIIEKRQSVAFWCNPISGHATLYWYQQILGQGPKLLIQFQNNGVVDDSQLPKDRFSAERLKGVDSTLKIQPAKLEDSAVYLCASSLGLGVRTEAFFGQGTRLTVV.

The chain employs TRBV5-1 and TRBJ1-1, with D hard to call. The ends were cut back, 0 bases at V and 0 bases at J, with 9 bases in the middle. There are 15 residues in the CDR3. Germline V gene lookup returns CDR1 SGHRS and CDR2 YFSETQ. This chain's CDR3 is CASSLAGVVNTEAFF. CDR3 nucleotide sequence: TGCGCCAGCAGCTTGGCCGGGGTGGTGAACACTGAAGCTTTCTTT.

V and J are TRBV5-1 and TRBJ2-2; maybe TRBD2 (6 bases). There are 15 residues in the CDR3. The germline V gene encodes CDR1 SGHRS and CDR2 YFSETQ. V was cut by 0 bases and J by 5 bases, with 11 bases left in between. CDR3 residues: CASSLGGGRTGELFF. The CDR3 nucleotides read TGCGCCAGCAGCTTGGGTGGAGGGAGGACCGGGGAGCTGTTTTTT. The full variable domain, rest sourced from reference TRBV5-1 and TRBJ2-2, is KAGVTQTPRYLIKTRGQQVTLSCSPISGHRSVSWYQQTPGQGLQFLFEYFSETQRNKGNFPGRFSGRQFSNSRSEMNVSTLELGDSALYLCASSLGGGRTGELFFGEGSRLTVL.

The rearrangement joins TRBV14 to TRBJ2-1; 14 bases agree with TRBD2. This CDR3 is 15 amino acids long. Germline lookup yields CDR1 SGHDN and CDR2 FVKESK. Trimming took 0 bases from V and 14 from J; bases not matched to a gene: 6. CDR3: CASSQDAGLAGVKFF. CDR3 coding DNA: TGTGCCAGCAGCCAAGATGCGGGACTAGCGGGAGTCAAGTTCTTC. The entire variable domain, with the rest obtained from reference TRBV14 and TRBJ2-1, is as follows: EAGVTQFPSHSVIEKGQTVTLRCDPISGHDNLYWYRRVMGKEIKFLLHFVKESKQDESGMPNNRFLAERTGGTYSTLKVQPAELEDSGVYFCASSQDAGLAGVKFFGPGTRLTVL.

In its sample, this clone was seen once. The genes are TRBV5-6 and TRBJ2-5; D is unresolved. The V end was cut by 3 bases, the J end by 9 bases, with 9 bases between. Germline V gene lookup returns CDR1 SGHDT and CDR2 YYEEEE. CDR3 length: 11 amino acids. The CDR3 DNA reads as TGTGCCAGCAGCTCCACCAGCGCCCAGTACTTC. Protein: CASSSTSAQYF.

The rearrangement uses TRBV30 and TRBJ1-1; TRBD1 matches 7 bases. The CDR3 sequence is 14 residues long. Germline CDR1 is GTSNPN and CDR2 is SVGIG (reference sequence). Germline trimming cut 4 bases from V and 4 bases from J; bases unmatched to any gene: 9. In nucleotides, the CDR3 is TGTGCCTGGACCAAACAGGGGTTTGGCACTGAAGCTTTCTTT. It is translated as CAWTKQGFGTEAFF.

This chain joins TRBV6-1 and TRBJ1-1; D may be TRBD1 (5 bases). V was cut by 2 bases and J by 1 base, with 5 bases left in between. The CDR3 length is 13 residues. Germline CDR1 and CDR2: MNHNS and SASEGT. The CDR3 is CASSEQGNTEAFF. In nucleotides, the CDR3 is TGTGCCAGCAGTGAACAGGGGAACACTGAAGCTTTCTTT.